This T cell receptor beta chain was captured by sequencing in a study of cytomegalovirus exposure and HLA in healthy donors (dated by TCRdb to 2016 to 2017). With regard to the full study: A later analysis indicated that the 95 to 150 validation repertoires were generated on the platform also employed for the 600 to 750 repertoires of the first cohort. The study was designed to test whether signatures of past pathogen exposure could be identified by cataloging public T cell receptors. A separate validation cohort of roughly 130 different subjects was used in addition to the roughly 670-subject first cohort. To predict cytomegalovirus infection status, the study brought together high-throughput TCR immunosequencing, statistical association of individual TCRs with disease status, and machine learning.

Notes on this clone: Its recognized antigen is unknown. Base qualities are not recorded, but no much larger clone differs from it by a single base.

The method behind the library was the immunoSEQ multiplex PCR assay. The authors processed their data as follows. A statistical classification framework was developed to diagnose cytomegalovirus status using the catalog of TCR beta chain sequences. Entries here come from immuneACCESS through TCRdb and include only in-frame sequences with V and J called. Some clones fail to appear in such tables; in the studies checked, an unresolved V gene covers under half of the shortfall, and the cause of the remainder is unknown. D and trimming were read from the DNA, whereas the V and J calls and clone size are those reported in that table. The sample table records 90,000 to 100,000 clones; about 90% of these occur just once. The top ten clonotypes cover 5.5% to 7.5% of the sample. Donors formed part of the validation cohort, which comprised some 120 subjects and was distinct from the first cohort of 550 to 850 subjects.

Paper-wide results and their limitations: Of the cluster scores, roughly 95% were above 0 in a later analysis, which found that TCRs clustered in the first cohort also tended to co-occur in the 130 or so validation repertoires. According to the authors, the approach could potentially be generalized to other disease states and immunological phenotypes. Cytomegalovirus status was reported to be diagnosed by the classifier with high specificity and sensitivity in both the original and validation cohorts. A total of roughly 160 TCR beta chains were listed by the study as associated with cytomegalovirus. In vitro tests confirmed that a few of the cytomegalovirus-associated TCR beta chains recognize cytomegalovirus antigens. All 120 or so repertoires were used to score co-occurrence in the validation cohort in a later analysis, because that analysis had no HLA typing for the cohort. Most TCR sequences were seen in very few donors, while some public TCRs were found in many individuals.

The germline V gene (reference sequence) gives CDR1 as SEHNR and CDR2 as FQNEAQ. V loses 1 base of germline sequence and J loses 6 bases, and the interval between the two ends is 16 bases. The CDR3 contains 16 residues, cysteine and phenylalanine counted. Of all the DNA, just the CDR3 is kept, 48 bases in frame from base 1. Sequencing was performed on PBMCs. This clonotype was sampled from a man between 18 and 35 years old in good health and CMV-seropositive. The sequence is built from TRBV7-9 and TRBJ1-5; perhaps TRBD1 is the D gene, with 5 bases matching. The DNA sequence reads TGTGCCAGCAGCTTAGTAGTGGGGCCGGTTTTTCAGCCCCAGCATTTT. The resulting protein is CASSLVVGPVFQPQHF.